The 8 T cell receptor beta chains in this list originate from one sample, sequenced in a study of blood T cell repertoires in COVID-19. This table comes from immunoSEQ multiplex PCR, and its TCRdb copy is limited to in-frame clones, with some not included. Here the sample spans more than 75,000 clones, over 75% being singletons. Source material: peripheral blood. The source of these receptors is a woman in her 70s with acute or convalescent COVID-19.

The chain links TRBV6-2 or TRBV6-3 to TRBJ2-1, with TRBD1 matching 11 bases. Trimming removed 5 bases from V and 8 bases from J; junction bases left unmatched: 11. This CDR3 is 16 amino acids long. Germline CDR1 is MNHEY and CDR2 is SVGEGT. CDR3 region: CASSGSGTGGIYEQFF. The CDR3 region has the DNA TGTGCCAGCAGTGGCTCCGGGACAGGGGGTATTTATGAGCAGTTCTTC.

V and J are TRBV28 and TRBJ2-7; 10 bases are a match to TRBD1. CDR3 length: 15 amino acids. The V gene's germline CDR1 is MDHEN and CDR2 SYDVKM. Trimming at V came to 6 bases and at J to 0 bases, leaving 5 bases not matched to a gene. For the CDR3, the DNA is TGTGCCAGCAGCCTCGGGACAGGGGTCTCCTACGAGCAGTACGTC. It is translated as CASSLGTGVSYEQYV.

The chain employs TRBV5-1 and TRBJ2-3, with TRBD1 as a possible D gene (6 bases). Germline V gene data show CDR1 as SGHRS and CDR2 as YFSETQ. The CDR3 contains 15 residues. V was trimmed by 6 bases and J by 4 bases, leaving 18 bases between them. The CDR3 region has the DNA TGCGCCAGCAAGGCCAGGGGATCGTCTCCAGATACGCAGTATTTT. Its protein product is CASKARGSSPDTQYF.

The V gene is TRBV11-2, the J gene TRBJ2-1; D is unclear. Germline V lookup: CDR1 SGHAT, CDR2 FQNNGV. The CDR3 is 16 residues long. Trimming stripped 6 bases from V and 0 bases from J, with 15 bases between. CDR3 sequence: CASSPFLESSYNEQFF. CDR3 nucleotides: TGTGCCAGCAGTCCCTTCTTGGAGAGCTCCTACAATGAGCAGTTCTTC.

J is TRBJ2-4 and V is TRBV24-1; 9 bases map to TRBD2. Germline loops: CDR1 KGHDR, CDR2 SFDVKD. J lost 2 bases, V lost 0 bases, and 25 bases had no gene match. The CDR3 length is 24 residues. CDR3 sequence reads: CATSDLGGGKLGGRAQVSKNIQYF. CDR3 DNA sequence: TGTGCCACCAGTGATTTGGGAGGAGGGAAGTTGGGCGGGAGGGCCCAGGTATCCAAAAACATTCAGTACTTC.

V and J are TRBV19 and TRBJ1-5; the match to TRBD1 covers 9 bases. The trim removed 6 bases at V and 9 bases at J, leaving 12 bases unmatched. This CDR3 has 15 residues. In germline, CDR1 is LNHDA, CDR2 SQIVND (reference sequence). The CDR3 nucleotides read TGTGCCAGTAGGATACAACAGGGGGCTGGTCTGCCCCAGCATTTT. It encodes CASRIQQGAGLPQHF.

The genes are TRBV5-1 and TRBJ1-4, with 7 bases aligning to TRBD1. J was trimmed by 0 bases and V by 3 bases; bases with no gene match: 2. This CDR3 region has 15 residues. Germline V gene sequence: CDR1 SGHRS, CDR2 YFSETQ. The CDR3 protein is CASSSGQATNEKLFF. CDR3 sequence (DNA): TGCGCCAGCAGCTCCGGACAGGCAACTAATGAAAAACTGTTTTTT.

This chain joins TRBV7-9 and TRBJ2-7; D may correspond to TRBD1 or TRBD2 (6 bases each). Per germline, CDR1 SEHNR and CDR2 FQNEAQ (reference sequence). This CDR3 contains 15 residues. The V and J ends lost 7 bases and 4 bases respectively, with 20 bases between them. The CDR3 reads CASTGSRQGIYEQYV. The CDR3 nucleotides read TGTGCCAGCACCGGGAGTCGGCAGGGGATATACGAGCAGTACGTC.